This T cell receptor beta chain was documented in a study of OX40 agonist ivuxolimab in advanced cancers. Study-wide background: A history of anti-PD-1, anti-PD-L1 or anti-CTLA-4 therapy was acceptable, and about 40% had some.

Blood sampling was done at baseline, cycle 4 day 1, and cycle 7 day 1. V was pared by 6 bases and J by 3 bases, with 11 bases between. This CDR3 has 13 amino acids. CDR1 is MNHEY and CDR2 is SVGAGI in the germline V gene. Here immunoSEQ multiplex PCR was the method, and the copy in TCRdb shows in-frame clones only, minus some. The sample has about 100,000 clones, less than 95% seen once. The receptor comes from an adult with an advanced solid tumor such as melanoma, head and neck, liver or kidney cancer. Specimen: CD4+ or CD8+ T cells sorted from blood, collected in a trial of the OX40 agonist ivuxolimab. The rearrangement joins TRBV6-5 to TRBJ1-1; D gene unclear. CDR3 sequence: CASRLARDTEAFF. CDR3 sequence (DNA): TGTGCCAGCAGGCTCGCCCGGGACACTGAAGCTTTCTTT.